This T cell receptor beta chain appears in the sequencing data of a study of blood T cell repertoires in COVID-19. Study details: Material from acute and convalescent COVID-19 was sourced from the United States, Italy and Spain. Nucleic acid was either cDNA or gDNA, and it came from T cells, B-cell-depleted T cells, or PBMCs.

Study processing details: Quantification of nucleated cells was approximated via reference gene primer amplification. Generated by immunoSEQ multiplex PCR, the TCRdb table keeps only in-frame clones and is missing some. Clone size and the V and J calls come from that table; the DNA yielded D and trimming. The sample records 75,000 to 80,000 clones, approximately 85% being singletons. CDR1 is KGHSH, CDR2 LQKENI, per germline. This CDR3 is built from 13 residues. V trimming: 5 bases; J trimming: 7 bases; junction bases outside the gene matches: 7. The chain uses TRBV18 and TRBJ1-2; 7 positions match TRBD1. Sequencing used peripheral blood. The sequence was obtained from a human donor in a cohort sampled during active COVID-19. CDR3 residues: CASSKGQEVGYTF. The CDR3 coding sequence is TGTGCCAGCTCAAAAGGACAGGAGGTTGGCTACACCTTC.